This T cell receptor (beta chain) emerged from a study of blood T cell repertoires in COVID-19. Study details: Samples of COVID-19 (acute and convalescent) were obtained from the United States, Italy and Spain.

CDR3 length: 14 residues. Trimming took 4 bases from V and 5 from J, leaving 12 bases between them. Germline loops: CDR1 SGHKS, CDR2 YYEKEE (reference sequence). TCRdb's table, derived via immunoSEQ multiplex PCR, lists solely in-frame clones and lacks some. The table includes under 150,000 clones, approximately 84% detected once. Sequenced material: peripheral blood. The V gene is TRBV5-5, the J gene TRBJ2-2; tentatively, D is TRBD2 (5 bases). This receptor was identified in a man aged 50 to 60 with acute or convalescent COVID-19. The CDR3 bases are TGTGCCAGCAGCCTTTGGACTGGGACCGGGGAGCTGTTTTTT. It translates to CASSLWTGTGELFF.